One and the same sample provided the 26 T cell receptor beta chains below, sequenced in a study of OX40 agonist ivuxolimab in advanced cancers. Clones were sequenced by immunoSEQ multiplex PCR, and TCRdb holds only the in-frame ones, with some missing. Among about 51,000 clones listed, around nine tenths were seen once. The source material was CD4+ or CD8+ T cells sorted from blood, sampled in a trial of the OX40 agonist ivuxolimab. These receptors all stem from an adult with an advanced solid tumor such as melanoma, head and neck, liver or kidney cancer.

V gene TRBV11-3 combines with J gene TRBJ1-1; possibly TRBD1 for D (5 bases). The V and J ends lost 3 bases and 2 bases respectively, with 13 bases between them. In germline, CDR1 is SGHNT, CDR2 YENEEA. This CDR3 has 15 amino acids. In nucleotides, the CDR3 is TGTGCCAGCAGCTTGGGGTTAGGGGAAAACACTGAAGCTTTCTTT. Protein product: CASSLGLGENTEAFF. Supplemented by reference TRBV11-3 and TRBJ1-1, the full variable domain reads EAGVVQSPRYKIIEKKQPVAFWCNPISGHNTLYWYLQNLGQGPELLIRYENEEAVDDSQLPKDRFSAERLKGVDSTLKIQPAELGDSAVYLCASSLGLGENTEAFFGQGTRLTVV.

V is TRBV4-1 and J is TRBJ2-5; 9 bases are shared with TRBD1. V lost 0 bases to trimming and J lost 5 bases; unmatched junction nucleotides: 7. CDR1 MGHRA and CDR2 YSYEKL come from the germline V gene. The CDR3 loop spans 16 amino acids. CDR3 region: CASSQDRGQGSETQYF. CDR3 DNA: TGCGCCAGCAGCCAAGATCGAGGACAGGGGAGTGAGACCCAGTACTTC.

This clone has a single count. The chain has TRBV9 and TRBJ1-1, with 8 positions matching TRBD1. The CDR3 is 16 amino acids. Trimming cost V 0 bases and J 1 base; bases outside gene matches: 5. In germline, CDR1 is SGDLS, CDR2 YYNGEE. The CDR3 bases are TGTGCCAGCAGCGTAGACCGAACAGGGGGGAACACTGAAGCTTTCTTT. This gives the protein CASSVDRTGGNTEAFF. Drawing the rest from reference TRBV9 and TRBJ1-1, the complete variable domain is DSGVTQTPKHLITATGQRVTLRCSPRSGDLSVYWYQQSLDQGLQFLIQYYNGEERAKGNILERFSAQQFPDLHSELNLSSLELGDSALYFCASSVDRTGGNTEAFFGQGTRLTVV.

The CDR3 nucleotides are TGTGCCAGCAGCACCGGACAAGGAAATTCACCCCTCCACTTT. This encodes CASSTGQGNSPLHF. V is TRBV5-8 and J is TRBJ1-6; possible D gene TRBD1, 5 bases. The germline V gene has CDR1 SGHTS and CDR2 YDEGEE. This CDR3 has 14 residues. The ends were cut back, 4 bases at V and 7 bases at J, with 12 bases in the middle.

The chain joins TRBV9 to TRBJ2-1, with 9 nucleotides matching TRBD2. The germline V gene encodes CDR1 SGDLS and CDR2 YYNGEE. The CDR3 consists of 15 residues. J lost 5 bases, V lost 1 base, and 4 bases had no gene match. CDR3 in amino acids: CASSVLAGFDNEQFF. The CDR3 coding sequence is TGTGCCAGCAGCGTACTAGCGGGATTTGACAATGAGCAGTTCTTC. The entire variable domain, with the rest obtained from reference TRBV9 and TRBJ2-1, is as follows: DSGVTQTPKHLITATGQRVTLRCSPRSGDLSVYWYQQSLDQGLQFLIQYYNGEERAKGNILERFSAQQFPDLHSELNLSSLELGDSALYFCASSVLAGFDNEQFFGPGTRLTVL.

The chain carries TRBV18 and TRBJ2-1, with D perhaps TRBD2 (5 bases). CDR3 length: 14 amino acids. Deletions cut 1 base from V and 10 bases from J, with 14 bases between. Germline CDR1 reads KGHSH; CDR2 reads LQKENI. The DNA of the CDR3 is TGTGCCAGCTCACCACTATCACCCACGGGGGAGCAGTTCTTC. Translated: CASSPLSPTGEQFF.

The chain combines TRBV6-4 with TRBJ2-3, with no clear D. Per germline, CDR1 MRHNA and CDR2 SNTAGT. The CDR3 has 13 amino acids. V lost 8 bases to trimming and J lost 3 bases, with 12 bases between them. CDR3 loop: CASGVWGTDTQYF. For the CDR3, the DNA is TGTGCCAGCGGTGTGTGGGGTACAGATACGCAGTATTTT.

The CDR3 region is CASSSRVGNQPQHF. In nucleotides, the CDR3 is TGTGCCAGCAGTTCCAGGGTGGGCAATCAGCCCCAGCATTTT. The gene calls are TRBV6-5 and TRBJ1-5, with a weak D call TRBD1 (5 bases). Germline CDR1 reads MNHEY; CDR2 reads SVGAGI. The CDR3 loop spans 14 amino acids. Trimming took off 4 bases at V and 2 bases at J, with 9 bases between the two ends.

This clone was counted a single time. V is TRBV23-1 and J is TRBJ2-5; the D gene is possibly TRBD1 (6 bases). TRBV23-1 is an open reading frame, and its role is uncertain. V was shortened by 5 bases and J by 3 bases, with 10 bases between the two germline ends. CDR3 length equals 13 residues. CDR3 nucleotide sequence: TGCGCCAGCAGTAGGGGGAAGAAAGAGACCCAGTACTTC. It translates to CASSRGKKETQYF.

J is TRBJ1-1 and V is TRBV10-3; perhaps TRBD1 as D (6 bases). CDR3 length equals 13 residues. Trimming stripped 9 bases from V and 1 base from J, with 12 bases between. Germline V gene lookup returns CDR1 ENHRY and CDR2 SYGVKD. The CDR3 here is CAIQGVANTEAFF. CDR3 nucleotides: TGTGCCATACAGGGTGTAGCGAACACTGAAGCTTTCTTT.

The chain links TRBV18 to TRBJ2-1, with 7 nucleotides matching TRBD2. Germline V CDR1 and CDR2: KGHSH, LQKENI. This CDR3 region has 14 residues. With V trimmed by 3 bases and J by 8 bases, 7 bases remained unmatched. The CDR3 nucleotides are TGTGCCAGCTCACCGGGGGGGAGTAGGGATGAGCAGTTCTTC. Encoded protein: CASSPGGSRDEQFF.

V gene TRBV9 combines with J gene TRBJ2-2, with TRBD2 matching 11 bases. CDR3 size: 18 residues. The V and J ends lost 0 bases and 2 bases, in that order; junction bases with no gene match: 6. In germline, CDR1 is SGDLS, CDR2 YYNGEE. CDR3: CASSVVGSGGANTGELFF. As DNA, the CDR3 is TGTGCCAGCAGCGTAGTAGGTAGCGGGGGGGCCAACACCGGGGAGCTGTTTTTT.

This clone occurred once. V and J are TRBV25-1 and TRBJ1-5; no definite D call. The CDR3 length is 16 residues. Germline-derived CDR1 and CDR2 are MGHDK and SYGVNS. Trimming removed 6 bases from V and 6 bases from J, with 21 bases in between. This chain's CDR3 is CASRVPRGGKCQPQHF. CDR3 in DNA: TGTGCCAGCAGGGTCCCCCGGGGAGGGAAGTGTCAGCCCCAGCATTTT.

This clone was detected once. Other nucleotide sequences in the sample specify the same CDR3. The V gene is TRBV18, the J gene TRBJ1-1; D is perhaps TRBD1 (6 bases). Germline CDR1 reads KGHSH; CDR2 reads LQKENI. V lost 3 bases to trimming and J lost 1 base, with 9 bases between them. This CDR3 region has 14 residues. This chain's CDR3 is CASSPSGQNTEAFF. The CDR3 DNA is TGTGCCAGCTCACCGTCGGGACAGAACACTGAAGCTTTCTTT. Based on the CDR3 plus reference TRBV18 and TRBJ1-1, the full variable domain is NAGVMQNPRHLVRRRGQEARLRCSPMKGHSHVYWYRQLPEEGLKFMVYLQKENIIDESGMPKERFSAEFPKEGPSILRIQQVVRGDSAAYFCASSPSGQNTEAFFGQGTRLTVV.

This clone has only one observation. J is TRBJ2-1 and V is TRBV5-6; tentatively, D is TRBD2 (5 bases). Germline V lookup: CDR1 SGHDT, CDR2 YYEEEE. The CDR3 contains 16 residues. V lost 2 bases and J lost 0, with 12 bases in between. The CDR3, as DNA: TGTGCCAGCAGCTTCGGCGGGTCGAGCTCCTACAATGAGCAGTTCTTC. Translation gives CASSFGGSSSYNEQFF.

The CDR3 region is CASTKGSSSYEQYF. Written as DNA, the CDR3 is TGTGCCAGCACTAAAGGGTCCAGCTCCTACGAGCAGTACTTC. The chain recombines TRBV6-5 with TRBJ2-7; D remains unclear. The CDR3 is 14 residues long. V was shortened by 7 bases and J by 0 bases, with 13 bases between the two germline ends. CDR1 is MNHEY and CDR2 is SVGAGI in the germline V gene.

This clone appeared a few times. The chain uses TRBV5-6 and TRBJ1-2; D possibly corresponds to TRBD1 (6 bases). The CDR3 extends over 13 amino acids. Germline CDR1 SGHDT, CDR2 YYEEEE. Deletions cut 4 bases from V and 4 bases from J, with 11 bases between. CDR3 nucleotide sequence: TGTGCCAGCAGCCCCCAGGGGACCTATGGCTACACCTTC. This translates into CASSPQGTYGYTF.

This clone was detected only a few times. The chain employs TRBV2 and TRBJ2-6; 7 nucleotides agree with TRBD1. CDR3 length: 17 residues. J lost 2 bases, V lost 6 bases, and 10 bases had no gene match. In germline, CDR1 is SNHLY, CDR2 FYNNEI. The CDR3 nucleotides are TGTGCCAGCAGCTGGGGCAGGGGGTCCCCTGGGGCCAACGTCCTGACTTTC. This encodes CASSWGRGSPGANVLTF.

The rearrangement joins TRBV29-1 to TRBJ2-1; D not certain. Germline V CDR1 and CDR2: SQVTM, ANQGSEA. Trimming pared 6 bases from V and 7 bases from J, leaving 19 bases between. This CDR3 comprises 14 residues. In nucleotides, the CDR3 is TGCAGCGTGCTCCTGGACGTAGAATCGAATGAGCAGTTCTTC. Its translation: CSVLLDVESNEQFF.

The chain employs TRBV28 and TRBJ2-3; either TRBD1 or TRBD2 may supply D (5 bases each). Germline V gene data show CDR1 as MDHEN and CDR2 as SYDVKM. V lost 5 bases and J lost 3, with 15 bases in between. The CDR3 covers 15 residues. The CDR3 reads CASSGTYEGTDTQYF. Here the CDR3 DNA reads TGTGCCAGCAGTGGGACCTACGAAGGGACAGATACGCAGTATTTT. Full variable domain (missing parts from reference TRBV28 and TRBJ2-3): DVKVTQSSRYLVKRTGEKVFLECVQDMDHENMFWYRQDPGLGLRLIYFSYDVKMKEKGDIPEGYSVSREKKERFSLILESASTNQTSMYLCASSGTYEGTDTQYFGPGTRLTVL.

V is TRBV6-6 and J is TRBJ2-3; 7 nucleotides align to TRBD1. J lost 0 bases, V lost 0 bases, and 3 bases had no gene match. The CDR3 contains 16 residues. Germline CDR1 and CDR2: MNHNY and SVGAGI (reference sequence). The DNA of the CDR3 is TGTGCCAGCAGTTACTCGAGGGACAGCAGCACAGATACGCAGTATTTT. Translating it yields CASSYSRDSSTDTQYF.

The rearrangement joins TRBV11-3 to TRBJ1-1; 11 positions agree with TRBD1. Trimming took 5 bases from V and 6 from J; bases not matched to a gene: 14. The CDR3 loop spans 17 amino acids. Per germline, CDR1 SGHNT and CDR2 YENEEA. This chain's CDR3 is CASSPQDRGRITPEAFF. In DNA, the CDR3 is TGTGCCAGCAGCCCACAGGACAGGGGGCGCATTACCCCTGAAGCTTTCTTT.

The chain uses TRBV6-5 and TRBJ2-3; 9 nucleotides agree with TRBD2. Germline loops: CDR1 MNHEY, CDR2 SVGAGI. V was pared by 6 bases and J by 14 bases, with 9 bases of the junction left unmatched. There are 12 residues in the CDR3. The CDR3 bases are TGTGCCAGCAGCCAAGCGGGGGGCAAGGCGTATTTT. The encoded protein is CASSQAGGKAYF.

The rearrangement links TRBV19 to TRBJ1-5, with 9 bases fitting TRBD1. The CDR3 consists of 14 residues. CDR1 and CDR2 from the germline V gene are LNHDA and SQIVND (reference sequence). The V gene end was trimmed by 8 bases and the J gene end by 2 bases; junction bases not matched to a gene: 4. The CDR3 DNA is TGTGCCAGTGAAAGGACAGGGGGCAATCAGCCCCAGCATTTT. Protein product: CASERTGGNQPQHF.

The V call is TRBV5-1, the J call TRBJ1-1, with a tentative D call TRBD1 (5 bases). Germline V gives CDR1 SGHRS, CDR2 YFSETQ. The CDR3 has 15 residues. V was trimmed by 1 base and J by 1 base, leaving 11 bases between them. Written as DNA, the CDR3 is TGCGCCAGCAGCTTGCGTCCGACAGAGAACACTGAAGCTTTCTTT. Translated: CASSLRPTENTEAFF.

This rearrangement joins TRBV28 to TRBJ1-2; 7 bases map to TRBD1. The CDR3 loop spans 14 amino acids. V lost 8 bases and J lost 5; bases outside the gene matches: 11. The germline gives CDR1 MDHEN, CDR2 SYDVKM. Here the CDR3 DNA reads TGTGCCAGCGGTCCAGGAGGGGGCAGGTATGGCTACACCTTC. Translated, it gives CASGPGGGRYGYTF.